Presented here are 27 T cell receptor beta chains from one specimen sequenced in a study of blood T cell repertoires in COVID-19. Using immunoSEQ multiplex PCR, the repertoire was profiled, and TCRdb retains in-frame clones only, with some absent. Of about 210,000 clones in the sample, 82% are singletons; the top ten hold 7.8%. The sequenced material came from peripheral blood. The receptors here all came from a woman aged 55-69 years with COVID-19, enrolled during active disease.

V and J are TRBV7-9 and TRBJ1-2; D not resolved. There are 14 residues in the CDR3. Trimming cost V 1 base and J 5 bases, with 11 bases left between them. Germline V CDR1 and CDR2: SEHNR, FQNEAQ (reference sequence). The DNA of the CDR3 is TGTGCCAGCAGCTTAGTTACAGCTATTTATGGCTACACCTTC. As protein: CASSLVTAIYGYTF.

V usage is TRBV4-3 and J usage is TRBJ1-5; 8 nucleotides line up with TRBD1. The CDR3 runs to 15 residues. The V segment lost 3 bases and the J segment 5 bases; nucleotides outside the gene matches: 6. The germline gives CDR1 LGHNA, CDR2 YSLEER. Written as DNA, the CDR3 is TGCGCCAGCAGCCATCATACAGGGGGAGATCAGCCCCAGCATTTT. Translated: CASSHHTGGDQPQHF.

V usage is TRBV11-2 and J usage is TRBJ2-2, with 10 bases lining up with TRBD2. Germline V gene sequence: CDR1 SGHAT, CDR2 FQNNGV. The junction had 11 bases not matched to a gene; V was cut back by 0 bases and J by 7 bases. The CDR3 is 18 residues long. Written as DNA, the CDR3 is TGTGCCAGCAGCTTAGAAAGGAGGAAACTAGCGGGACTCGGGGAGCTGTTTTTT. Its protein product is CASSLERRKLAGLGELFF.

The chain recombines TRBV10-3 with TRBJ2-5; no firm D call. This CDR3 is 15 amino acids long. Germline CDR1 is ENHRY and CDR2 is SYGVKD. V gave up 2 bases and J gave up 4 bases, with 14 bases separating them. The CDR3 here is CAISEAPETGETQYF. CDR3 DNA sequence: TGTGCCATCAGTGAGGCGCCAGAGACGGGAGAGACCCAGTACTTC.

The rearrangement links TRBV5-5 to TRBJ2-3, with 8 bases identical to TRBD2. Trimming cost V 0 bases and J 2 bases; bases outside gene matches: 5. The CDR3 spans 16 residues. CDR1 and CDR2 (germline): SGHKS, YYEKEE (reference sequence). The CDR3 coding sequence is TGTGCCAGCAGCTTGGCTTTAGCGGGGTCCACAGATACGCAGTATTTT. Translation gives CASSLALAGSTDTQYF.

The chain uses TRBV30 and TRBJ1-1, with 10 bases lining up with TRBD1. The CDR3 is 14 residues long. Germline loops: CDR1 GTSNPN, CDR2 SVGIG (reference sequence). Trimming removed 2 bases from V and 10 bases from J; junction bases left unmatched: 10. Here the CDR3 reads CAWSRDRGSVGAFF. The CDR3 coding sequence is TGTGCCTGGAGTAGGGACAGGGGATCCGTTGGAGCTTTCTTT.

This clone was counted once. The rearrangement joins TRBV3-1 (or the pseudogene TRBV3-2) to TRBJ1-1; 10 bases are shared with TRBD1. Germline-derived CDR1 and CDR2 are LGHDT and YNNKEL (reference sequence). The CDR3 loop spans 15 amino acids. V was pared by 0 bases and J by 6 bases, with 4 bases of the junction left unmatched. In nucleotides, the CDR3 is TGTGCCAGCAGCCAAGATCAAGGGACAGGGGCTGAAGCTTTCTTT. This gives the protein CASSQDQGTGAEAFF.

Here the CDR3 DNA reads TGTGCCAGCAGCCCTCAGAGTACGGAGACAGCTACCTACGAGCAGTACGTC. This translates into CASSPQSTETATYEQYV. The chain couples TRBV7-8 to TRBJ2-7, with TRBD1 as a possible D gene (5 bases). The germline V and J ends were trimmed by 5 bases and 2 bases, with 22 bases remaining between them. Looked up from germline, CDR1 is SGHVS and CDR2 is FQNEAQ. The CDR3 spans 17 residues.

The chain carries TRBV5-4 and TRBJ2-2; perhaps TRBD2 as D (6 bases). V was cut by 6 bases and J by 4 bases, with 13 bases left in between. Germline V CDR1 and CDR2: SGHNT, YYREEE (reference sequence). The CDR3 has 14 residues. Written as DNA, the CDR3 is TGTGCCAGCACCCCTGGGGGGTTCACCGGGGAGCTGTTTTTT. Amino acids: CASTPGGFTGELFF.

The CDR3 DNA reads TGTGCCAGCAGTTACGCGACTGTCGGGGAGCTGTTTTTT. It codes for CASSYATVGELFF. V usage is TRBV6-5 and J usage is TRBJ2-2; no definite D call. V lost 2 bases to trimming and J lost 7 bases, with 8 bases between them. This CDR3 is 13 amino acids long. Germline V gene data show CDR1 as MNHEY and CDR2 as SVGAGI.

This rearrangement joins TRBV2 to TRBJ1-2; TRBD1 might be the D (5 bases). This CDR3 is 11 amino acids long. The V gene lost 8 bases and the J gene lost 8 bases, with 12 bases spanning the gap. Germline V gives CDR1 SNHLY, CDR2 FYNNEI. CDR3 nucleotide sequence: TGTGCCAGCGGGTCCGGGGGGGGCTACACCTTC. Protein: CASGSGGGYTF.

This chain connects TRBV28 to TRBJ1-2; D is uncertain. Germline CDR1 is MDHEN and CDR2 is SYDVKM. V was pared by 6 bases and J by 2 bases, with 7 bases between. CDR3 length: 12 amino acids. CDR3: CASRGGNYGYTF. CDR3 in DNA: TGTGCCAGCAGGGGAGGGAACTATGGCTACACCTTC.

The V gene is TRBV5-4, the J gene TRBJ2-1, with TRBD1 as a possible D gene (6 bases). The CDR3 consists of 13 residues. Trimming removed 2 bases from V and 7 bases from J, with 10 bases in between. The germline CDR1 and CDR2 sequences are SGHNT and YYREEE (reference sequence). The CDR3, as DNA: TGTGCCAGCAGCTTTCTCCAGGGGAATGAGCAGTTCTTC. Its protein is CASSFLQGNEQFF.

The genes are TRBV28 and TRBJ2-1; D call uncertain. Deletions cut 5 bases from V and 10 bases from J, with 9 bases between. The CDR3 loop spans 11 amino acids. Germline-derived CDR1 and CDR2 are MDHEN and SYDVKM. The CDR3 loop reads CASSLTREQFF. DNA of the CDR3: TGTGCCAGCAGTCTCACAAGAGAGCAGTTCTTC.

V gene TRBV27 combines with J gene TRBJ1-1; D unresolved. This CDR3 contains 13 residues. In germline, CDR1 is MNHEY, CDR2 SMNVEV (reference sequence). The V gene lost 4 bases and the J gene lost 1 base, with 7 bases spanning the gap. The chain's CDR3 is CASSSGENTEAFF. For the CDR3, the DNA is TGTGCCAGCAGTTCCGGGGAGAACACTGAAGCTTTCTTT.

The chain recombines TRBV6-5 with TRBJ2-3; 12 bases agree with TRBD2. Germline values: CDR1 MNHEY, CDR2 SVGAGI. The CDR3 length is 14 residues. After removal of 7 bases from V and 6 bases from J, the junction contained 5 bases not matched to a gene. The CDR3 region is CASIFGLAGDTQYF. The CDR3 DNA reads as TGTGCCAGCATCTTTGGACTAGCGGGGGATACGCAGTATTTT.

V gene TRBV5-8 combines with J gene TRBJ2-5; 12 nucleotides agree with TRBD2. Trimming took 0 bases from V and 1 from J; bases not matched to a gene: 1. This CDR3 contains 16 residues. Germline CDR1 and CDR2: SGHTS and YDEGEE. CDR3 sequence (DNA): TGTGCCAGCAGCTTGGGGACTAGCGGGACCCAAGAGACCCAGTACTTC. Protein product: CASSLGTSGTQETQYF. The complete variable domain, with remaining parts taken from reference TRBV5-8 and TRBJ2-5, reads EAGVTQSPTHLIKTRGQQATLRCSPISGHTSVYWYQQALGLGLQFLLWYDEGEERNRGNFPPRFSGRQFPNYSSELNVNALELEDSALYLCASSLGTSGTQETQYFGPGTRLLVL.

The chain recombines TRBV7-9 with TRBJ2-2; D possibly corresponds to TRBD2 (6 bases). Trimming left V 6 bases short and J 6 bases short, with 20 bases between. The CDR3 is 16 amino acids. Germline CDR1 and CDR2: SEHNR and FQNEAQ (reference sequence). This chain's CDR3 is CASRLAGGARAGELFF. The DNA of the CDR3 is TGTGCCAGCAGACTAGCTGGAGGGGCCCGAGCCGGGGAGCTGTTTTTT.

CDR3 sequence reads: CASSFARSGTGSDTQYF. The CDR3 DNA reads as TGTGCCAGCAGTTTCGCCCGATCCGGGACAGGGTCAGATACGCAGTATTTT. This chain links TRBV28 with TRBJ2-3; 9 positions agree with TRBD1. The length of the CDR3 is 17 residues. J gave up 4 bases and V 3 bases, and 11 bases lay outside the gene matches. CDR1 is MDHEN and CDR2 is SYDVKM in the germline V gene.

The sample holds a few counts of this clone. This chain links TRBV5-7 with TRBJ1-5; 9 bases map to TRBD1. TRBV5-7 is annotated as an ORF whose role is uncertain. V shed 0 bases and J 6 bases; nucleotides not matched to a gene: 1. The CDR3 consists of 14 residues. The CDR3 coding sequence is TGTGCCAGCAGCTTGGGGACAGGGGTTCAGCCCCAGCATTTT. It yields the protein CASSLGTGVQPQHF.

The chain uses TRBV4-1 and TRBJ2-5; D remains unclear. V was clipped by 2 bases and J by 5 bases, with 9 bases between them. This CDR3 comprises 13 residues. The germline gives CDR1 MGHRA, CDR2 YSYEKL. CDR3 sequence reads: CASSQPGSETQYF. DNA of the CDR3: TGCGCCAGCAGCCAACCCGGTAGTGAGACCCAGTACTTC.

The rearrangement uses TRBV7-6 and TRBJ1-6; the D gene is possibly TRBD1 (5 bases). The CDR3 sequence is 15 residues long. Trimming stripped 2 bases from V and 7 bases from J, with 12 bases between. Looked up from germline, CDR1 is SGHVS and CDR2 is FNYEAQ. This CDR3 is CASSLFQGRNSPLHF. In DNA, the CDR3 is TGTGCCAGCAGCTTATTCCAGGGAAGAAATTCACCCCTCCACTTT.

The rearrangement joins TRBV11-2 to TRBJ1-3; D call uncertain. The germline gives CDR1 SGHAT, CDR2 FQNNGV. Between the trimmed V and J ends, which lost 1 base and 0 bases, there was a span of 13 bases. CDR3 length: 17 residues. In nucleotides, the CDR3 is TGTGCCAGCAGCTTAGGGCCGCAGACTTTCTCTGGAAACACCATATATTTT. As protein: CASSLGPQTFSGNTIYF. Together with reference TRBV11-2 and TRBJ1-3, the CDR3 gives the full variable domain: EAGVAQSPRYKIIEKRQSVAFWCNPISGHATLYWYQQILGQGPKLLIQFQNNGVVDDSQLPKDRFSAERLKGVDSTLKIQPAKLEDSAVYLCASSLGPQTFSGNTIYFGEGSWLTVV.

The chain uses TRBV9 and TRBJ1-2, with D uncertain. V lost 4 bases to trimming and J lost 5 bases, with 18 bases between them. The CDR3 runs 15 residues. Germline loops: CDR1 SGDLS, CDR2 YYNGEE. Here the CDR3 DNA reads TGTGCCAGCAGCACCAGGCCCGGGTCGGGGTATGGCTACACCTTC. As protein: CASSTRPGSGYGYTF.

The chain has TRBV7-9 and TRBJ1-4, with 10 nucleotides matching TRBD1. The CDR3 runs to 19 residues. V shed 2 bases and J 8 bases; nucleotides not matched to a gene: 17. Looked up from germline, CDR1 is SEHNR and CDR2 is FQNEAQ (reference sequence). The CDR3 DNA is TGTGCCAGCAGCTTATTAAAGATCGTAGGGGACAGGGGAACCGAAAAACTGTTTTTT. Residues: CASSLLKIVGDRGTEKLFF.

V is TRBV6-5 and J is TRBJ2-4, with D possibly matching TRBD1 (6 bases). Germline CDR1 reads MNHEY; CDR2 reads SVGAGI. The CDR3 loop spans 11 amino acids. Between the trimmed V and J ends, which lost 6 bases and 16 bases, there was a span of 16 bases. CDR3 DNA: TGTGCCAGCAGCCTGGGGGCCCGGCACTACTTC. It translates to CASSLGARHYF.

This clone showed up just once. The genes are TRBV9 and TRBJ1-2, with D perhaps matching TRBD1 (5 bases). V was cut by 3 bases and J by 5 bases, with 14 bases left in between. CDR1 SGDLS and CDR2 YYNGEE come from the germline V gene. The CDR3 sequence is 14 residues long. The chain's CDR3 is CASSGQGAGYGYTF. CDR3 bases: TGTGCCAGCAGCGGCCAGGGTGCGGGGTATGGCTACACCTTC.